Listed below are T cell receptor beta chains from one sample, sequenced in a study of T cells expressing NK-cell markers. TCRdb reanalyzed the 5' RACE reads, giving one entry per CDR3 protein sequence and no DNA. The specimen's table records 500,000 to 600,000 distinct CDR3 sequences. The sample taken for sequencing was blood T cells: a sorted CD56 or NKG2C T cell subset, CD4+ or CD8+ T cells, or bulk PBMC T cells (not recorded which). These TCRs come from a man between 18 and 29 years old in good health. CDR3s include the opening cysteine and the closing phenylalanine or tryptophan.

J gene | V gene | CDR3 protein
TRBJ1-1 | TRBV3-1 | CASSQGTGRTEAFF
TRBJ1-1 | TRBV3-1 | CASRRGDGMAAFF
TRBJ2-5 | TRBV5-6 | CASSLLDRETQYF
TRBJ2-2 | TRBV21-1 | CASSHGDRANTGELFF
TRBJ2-7 | TRBV12-3/TRBV12-4 | CASSPGLAGAFSYEQYF
TRBJ2-2 | TRBV7-3 | CASSPGDRISTGELFF
TRBJ1-5 | TRBV12-3/TRBV12-4 | CASSFAKSSNQPQHF
TRBJ1-4 | TRBV6-5 | CASSYGQGVGKLFF
TRBJ2-1 | TRBV10-1 | CASSGRLAGVGEQFF
TRBJ1-2 | TRBV30 | CAWSEGQYVYGYTF
TRBJ2-2 | TRBV10-3 | CAISEGAGVGELFF
TRBJ2-3 | TRBV24-1 | CATSVSLGTQYF
TRBJ2-7 | TRBV7-2 | CASSSSGTHLSYEQYF
TRBJ2-3 | TRBV12-3/TRBV12-4 | CASSGQGRHTQYF
TRBJ1-1 | TRBV27 | CASRNPLLSRDKAFF
TRBJ2-1 | TRBV5-1 | CASSLMAGSSNEQFF
TRBJ2-7 | TRBV20-1 | CSARDPQKDYEQYF
TRBJ2-2 | TRBV24-1 | CATSDPSGRAVSGELFF